This T cell receptor (beta chain) was recovered during a study of blood T cell repertoires in COVID-19. Study overall: There were acute and convalescent COVID-19 samples, and they came from the United States, Italy and Spain. Sources were T cells, B-cell-depleted T cells, or PBMCs; the material itself was cDNA or gDNA.

In the authors' workflow: Reference gene primer amplification yielded estimated nucleated cell counts. The method was immunoSEQ multiplex PCR; TCRdb's version includes in-frame clones alone and lacks a portion of them. V, J and clone size are taken as reported in that table, and D and trimming were inferred from the DNA itself. The sample records about 110,000 clones, roughly 90% being singletons. V gave up 1 base and J gave up 8 bases, with 11 bases separating them. From germline, CDR1 is SGHDN and CDR2 FVKESK. This CDR3 has 13 residues. This chain connects TRBV14 to TRBJ1-2, with D possibly being TRBD1 (5 bases). Sample: peripheral blood. This receptor was identified in a man in his forties or fifties with active or convalescent COVID-19. Written as DNA, the CDR3 is TGTGCCAGCAGCCAAGGCGCCAGACAGGGCTACACCTTC. It is translated as CASSQGARQGYTF.